These T cell receptor beta chains were read from a single sample in a study of chemoradiotherapy in HPV16-positive cancers. Only in-frame clones appear in the TCRdb table, and some are missing; sequencing was by immunoSEQ multiplex PCR. The sample lists fewer than 40,000 clones; more than 75% were seen once. Sequenced material: blood, taken from a patient who underwent chemoradiotherapy. These receptors all stem from a human donor with HPV-associated anogenital cancer. Each CDR3 is given with its conserved first and last residue. Fields, in order: J gene, V gene, clone size, D gene, CDR3 DNA, CDR3 protein. A D gene is named only where the DNA matches it firmly. A row's size may be missing; if present it is once, few, many or a size class.

TRBJ2-5 TRBV6-1 NA NA TGTGCCAGCGGATCAACAGGGACCCAAGAGACCCAGTACTTC CASGSTGTQETQYF
TRBJ1-1 TRBV6-5 few NA TGTGCCAGCAGCCGTCGTATAGGGGGAGGGACTGAAGCTTTCTTT CASSRRIGGGTEAFF
TRBJ2-1 TRBV5-1 NA TRBD1 TGCGCCAGCAGCTTGGGCCCACAGGGGCCTATTACCTACAATGAGCAGTTCTTC CASSLGPQGPITYNEQFF
TRBJ2-7 TRBV5-4 NA NA TGTGCCAGCAGCTCAGGCTCCAGCTCCTACGAGCAGTACTTC CASSSGSSSYEQYF
TRBJ2-5 TRBV5-1 NA TRBD2 TGCGCCAGCAGCAATCTAGCGGGGCTTGGGGAGACCCAGTACTTC CASSNLAGLGETQYF
TRBJ2-7 TRBV7-2 NA NA TGTGCCAGCAGCTTTTTGGGGGAGCAGTACTTC CASSFLGEQYF
TRBJ2-2 TRBV25-1 NA NA TGTGCCAGCAGTGAATCTGTCCGAGGGACCGGGGAGCTGTTTTTT CASSESVRGTGELFF
TRBJ1-3 TRBV11-1 NA TRBD1 TGTGCCAGCAGAGAAACCGGGACAGGCGGAAACACCATATATTTT CASRETGTGGNTIYF
TRBJ1-3 TRBV10-3 few TRBD1 TGTGCCACCAAAACGTGGGGACAGGGCTCTGGAAACACCATATATTTT CATKTWGQGSGNTIYF
TRBJ2-7 TRBV19 NA NA TGTGCCAGTAGTATAGAACCCTACGAGCAGTACTTC CASSIEPYEQYF
TRBJ2-3 TRBV11-1 NA NA TGTGCCAGCAGCTTAAATAGAGATACGCAGTATTTT CASSLNRDTQYF
TRBJ2-4 TRBV5-4 NA TRBD2 TGTGCCAGCAGCCCTAGCGGCTCGCTAGCCAAAAACATTCAGTACTTC CASSPSGSLAKNIQYF
TRBJ2-1 TRBV30 NA TRBD2 TGTGCCTGGAGACGACTAGCGGGGCGCCCCTACAATGAGCAGTTCTTC CAWRRLAGRPYNEQFF
TRBJ2-2 TRBV5-6 NA NA TGTGCCAGCAGAGGGACTTACACCGGGGAGCTGTTTTTT CASRGTYTGELFF
TRBJ2-5 TRBV2 NA TRBD2 TGTGCCAGCAGTGATCTTAGCGGGCCTTTCCAAGAGACCCAGTACTTC CASSDLSGPFQETQYF
TRBJ2-2 TRBV11-2 once TRBD2 TGTGCCAGCAGCGAGGGGCGGGGGGCCTTCCCCGGGGAGCTGTTTTTT CASSEGRGAFPGELFF
TRBJ1-5 TRBV19 NA NA TGTGCCAGTAGGAGACAGGTCAATCAGCCCCAGCATTTT CASRRQVNQPQHF
TRBJ1-2 TRBV6-1 once NA TGTGCCAGCAGTGATCGGTTAGAGGGGGACTATGGCTACACCTTC CASSDRLEGDYGYTF
TRBJ1-1 TRBV29-1 once NA TGCAGCGCCCTGGGACGGAGGAACACTGAAGCTTTCTTT CSALGRRNTEAFF
TRBJ2-5 TRBV5-4 NA NA TGTGCCAGCAGCTTGCAGACTCAAGAGACCCAGTACTTC CASSLQTQETQYF